This is a list of T cell receptor beta chains from one sample in a study of T cell responses to AZD1222 COVID-19 vaccine. The assay was immunoSEQ multiplex PCR, and TCRdb's table has in-frame clones only and misses some. The sample carries some 110,000 clones, about 80% recorded once. Source: peripheral blood, taken on day 0 of AZD1222 vaccination. These receptors originate from an adult in good health. Each CDR3 is given with its conserved first and last residue. D genes are given only for firm matches. Not every row has a clone size; where given, it reads once, few, many or a size class.

cdr3_nt: TGTGCCAGCAGCTTGCTCCAAGAGACCCAGTACTTC; cdr3_aa: CASSLLQETQYF; d_call: -; v_call: TRBV5-4; clone_size: -; j_call: TRBJ2-5
cdr3_nt: TGTGCCAGCAGTTACAAGGGACCTGTTAACTATGGCTACACCTTC; cdr3_aa: CASSYKGPVNYGYTF; d_call: -; v_call: TRBV6-6; clone_size: -; j_call: TRBJ1-2
cdr3_nt: TGTGCCAGTAGTGGGGGACAGGGGGCAAGTCAGCCCCAGCATTTT; cdr3_aa: CASSGGQGASQPQHF; d_call: TRBD1; v_call: TRBV19; clone_size: -; j_call: TRBJ1-5
cdr3_nt: TGTGCCAGCAGCCAGCAGGGTTCACCCCTCCACTTT; cdr3_aa: CASSQQGSPLHF; d_call: -; v_call: TRBV3-1/TRBV3-2; clone_size: -; j_call: TRBJ1-6
cdr3_nt: TGTGCCAGCAGCCAAACCCGCTACAATGGCTACACCTTC; cdr3_aa: CASSQTRYNGYTF; d_call: -; v_call: TRBV3-1/TRBV3-2; clone_size: -; j_call: TRBJ1-2
cdr3_nt: TGTGCCAGTAGTTTTTCCCGGACGGCCAATCAGCCCCAGCATTTT; cdr3_aa: CASSFSRTANQPQHF; d_call: -; v_call: TRBV19; clone_size: many; j_call: TRBJ1-5
cdr3_nt: TGTGCCAGCAGCTTAGATGGGGGGCAGGACACCGGGGAGCTGTTTTTT; cdr3_aa: CASSLDGGQDTGELFF; d_call: -; v_call: TRBV7-9; clone_size: -; j_call: TRBJ2-2
cdr3_nt: TGTGCCAGCAGGGGTGGGAGGGTTGAAAAACTGTTTTTT; cdr3_aa: CASRGGRVEKLFF; d_call: -; v_call: TRBV12-3/TRBV12-4; clone_size: -; j_call: TRBJ1-4
cdr3_nt: TGTGCCAGCAGTTACCACTCTGGGGCCAACGTCCTGACTTTC; cdr3_aa: CASSYHSGANVLTF; d_call: -; v_call: TRBV6-2/TRBV6-3; clone_size: medium-sized; j_call: TRBJ2-6
cdr3_nt: TGTGCCAGCGGTGAGGGGGTTCGTGACTATGGCTACACCTTC; cdr3_aa: CASGEGVRDYGYTF; d_call: -; v_call: TRBV15; clone_size: few; j_call: TRBJ1-2
cdr3_nt: TGTGCCTGGAGGTTTTTCGAGGCCGGGGAGCTGTTTTTT; cdr3_aa: CAWRFFEAGELFF; d_call: -; v_call: TRBV30; clone_size: -; j_call: TRBJ2-2
cdr3_nt: TGTGCCAGCAGCCGGGGACAGGGGGCGAACACCGGGGAGCTGTTTTTT; cdr3_aa: CASSRGQGANTGELFF; d_call: TRBD1; v_call: TRBV11-3; clone_size: -; j_call: TRBJ2-2
cdr3_nt: TGTGCCAGCAGTACCCTGGGACAGCGGAATTCACCCCTCCACTTT; cdr3_aa: CASSTLGQRNSPLHF; d_call: TRBD1; v_call: TRBV6-2/TRBV6-3; clone_size: -; j_call: TRBJ1-6
cdr3_nt: TGCGCCAGCAGCCAAGATATGGCGGGGGGGGCGGATGAGCAGTTCTTC; cdr3_aa: CASSQDMAGGADEQFF; d_call: TRBD2; v_call: TRBV4-3; clone_size: -; j_call: TRBJ2-1
cdr3_nt: TGTGCCACCAGCAGAGTCCTTGATAGGGGGCGAAATTATCAGCCCCAGCATTTT; cdr3_aa: CATSRVLDRGRNYQPQHF; d_call: TRBD1; v_call: TRBV15; clone_size: -; j_call: TRBJ1-5
cdr3_nt: TGTGCCAGCAGGACGGGGGGCGCGGCAGATACGCAGTATTTT; cdr3_aa: CASRTGGAADTQYF; d_call: -; v_call: TRBV6-5; clone_size: -; j_call: TRBJ2-3
cdr3_nt: TGTGCCAGCAGTGACGGAGGGGTCCCCTATGGCTACACCTTC; cdr3_aa: CASSDGGVPYGYTF; d_call: -; v_call: TRBV6-4; clone_size: -; j_call: TRBJ1-2
cdr3_nt: TGTGCCAGCTCAAGGACAGGGAACTCTGGAAACACCATATATTTT; cdr3_aa: CASSRTGNSGNTIYF; d_call: TRBD1; v_call: TRBV18; clone_size: -; j_call: TRBJ1-3
cdr3_nt: TGTGCCACCAGCAGGGGTTACGGGGGGGAGTACACTGAAGCTTTCTTT; cdr3_aa: CATSRGYGGEYTEAFF; d_call: -; v_call: TRBV15; clone_size: -; j_call: TRBJ1-1
cdr3_nt: TGTGCCAGCAGGGTTTCCGGGACAGGGGGCTCTGGCTACACCTTC; cdr3_aa: CASRVSGTGGSGYTF; d_call: TRBD1; v_call: TRBV2; clone_size: -; j_call: TRBJ1-2
cdr3_nt: TGTGCTAGTGGAACACTCTCCAATGAGCAGTTCTTC; cdr3_aa: CASGTLSNEQFF; d_call: -; v_call: TRBV12-5; clone_size: -; j_call: TRBJ2-1
cdr3_nt: TGTGCCAGCAGTTACGTAGGGGCCAGTGGGCAGTTCTTC; cdr3_aa: CASSYVGASGQFF; d_call: -; v_call: TRBV6-5; clone_size: -; j_call: TRBJ2-1
cdr3_nt: TGTGCCAGCAACTTCGGAAACTCCCGGGACAGGGAAAAACTGTTTTTT; cdr3_aa: CASNFGNSRDREKLFF; d_call: TRBD1; v_call: TRBV2; clone_size: -; j_call: TRBJ1-4
cdr3_nt: TGTGCCAGCAGCTTGTGGGCAGACTCTGGAAACACCATATATTTT; cdr3_aa: CASSLWADSGNTIYF; d_call: -; v_call: TRBV5-4; clone_size: once; j_call: TRBJ1-3
cdr3_nt: TGTGCCAGCAGCCCCGCCTCCGATCTCACCGGGGAGCTGTTTTTT; cdr3_aa: CASSPASDLTGELFF; d_call: -; v_call: TRBV5-4; clone_size: -; j_call: TRBJ2-2
cdr3_nt: TGTGCCAGCAGTGAAAACCGTGGTTGGGGGCTCACTTGGGAAAAACTGTTTTTT; cdr3_aa: CASSENRGWGLTWEKLFF; d_call: -; v_call: TRBV6-1; clone_size: -; j_call: TRBJ1-4
cdr3_nt: TGCAGCGTTGGGTCCGCGGCGAGCAATCAGCCCCAGCATTTT; cdr3_aa: CSVGSAASNQPQHF; d_call: -; v_call: TRBV29-1; clone_size: -; j_call: TRBJ1-5
cdr3_nt: TGTGCCAGCACCAAAGCAGGAATGAACACTGAAGCTTTCTTT; cdr3_aa: CASTKAGMNTEAFF; d_call: -; v_call: TRBV5-4; clone_size: -; j_call: TRBJ1-1
cdr3_nt: TGTGCCAGTAGCACACCACCCGTCGTTGCTGAAGCTTTCTTT; cdr3_aa: CASSTPPVVAEAFF; d_call: -; v_call: TRBV19; clone_size: -; j_call: TRBJ1-1